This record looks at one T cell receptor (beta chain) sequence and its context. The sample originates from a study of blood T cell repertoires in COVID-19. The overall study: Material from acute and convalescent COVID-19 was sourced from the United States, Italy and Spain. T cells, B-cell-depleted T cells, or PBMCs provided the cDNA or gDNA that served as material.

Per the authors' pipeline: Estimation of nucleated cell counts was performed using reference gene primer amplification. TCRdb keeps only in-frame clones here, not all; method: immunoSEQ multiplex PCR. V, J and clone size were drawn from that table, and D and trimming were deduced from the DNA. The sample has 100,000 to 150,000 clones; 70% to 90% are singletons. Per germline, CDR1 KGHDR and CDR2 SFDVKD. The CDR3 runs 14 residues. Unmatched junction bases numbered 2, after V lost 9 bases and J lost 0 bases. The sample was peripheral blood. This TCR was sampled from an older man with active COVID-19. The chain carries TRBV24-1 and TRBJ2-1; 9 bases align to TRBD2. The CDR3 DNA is TGTGCCACCGTAGCGGGAGCCTCCTACAATGAGCAGTTCTTC. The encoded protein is CATVAGASYNEQFF.